One TCR beta chain is described in this entry. This record belongs to a study of blood T cell repertoires in COVID-19. Measured with immunoSEQ multiplex PCR; TCRdb has only the in-frame clones, and not every one. The sample has about 150,000 clones; roughly nine tenths are singletons. The V end was cut by 6 bases, the J end by 9 bases, with 20 bases between. CDR3 length: 15 residues. CDR1 and CDR2 (germline): KGHSH, LQKENI. The V and J genes are TRBV18 and TRBJ1-4; D ambiguous. Sample: peripheral blood. This TCR came from a woman aged 35 to 49 with acute or convalescent COVID-19. The CDR3 here is CASSDPHPGSKKLFF. The CDR3 DNA is TGTGCCAGCTCCGACCCGCACCCGGGGTCTAAAAAACTGTTTTTT. The entire variable domain, with the rest obtained from reference TRBV18 and TRBJ1-4, is as follows: NAGVMQNPRHLVRRRGQEARLRCSPMKGHSHVYWYRQLPEEGLKFMVYLQKENIIDESGMPKERFSAEFPKEGPSILRIQQVVRGDSAAYFCASSDPHPGSKKLFFGSGTQLSVL.